Listed below are T cell receptor beta chains from one sample, sequenced in a study of T cell responses to AZD1222 COVID-19 vaccine. Assay used: immunoSEQ multiplex PCR; TCRdb lists only in-frame clones, some missing. In the table there are some 150,000 clones, about 91% of which are singletons. Sample: peripheral blood, taken on day 0 of AZD1222 vaccination. These receptors came from an adult in good health. The CDR3 runs from the conserved cysteine through the conserved F or W. The order of the fields is CDR3 protein, CDR3 DNA, J gene, clone size, D gene, V gene. A D gene is named only where the DNA matches it firmly. Expanded clones get a size class; other rows say once, few or many, or leave the size out.

CDR3aa: CASRYRDPNTEAFF
CDR3nt: TGTGCCAGCAGGTACCGGGACCCGAACACTGAAGCTTTCTTT
j_gene: TRBJ1-1
abundance: NA
d_gene: NA
v_gene: TRBV7-8

CDR3aa: CASSPDPASYEQYF
CDR3nt: TGTGCCAGCAGCCCTGACCCGGCCTCCTACGAGCAGTACTTC
j_gene: TRBJ2-7
abundance: NA
d_gene: NA
v_gene: TRBV9

CDR3aa: CASSTVRTWSNQPQHF
CDR3nt: TGTGCCAGTAGTACGGTGCGGACTTGGAGCAATCAGCCCCAGCATTTT
j_gene: TRBJ1-5
abundance: NA
d_gene: NA
v_gene: TRBV19

CDR3aa: CASSFGGPLNYGYTF
CDR3nt: TGTGCCAGCAGCTTCGGGGGGCCCCTTAACTATGGCTACACCTTC
j_gene: TRBJ1-2
abundance: NA
d_gene: NA
v_gene: TRBV7-9

CDR3aa: CASGSVGHGTDTQYF
CDR3nt: TGTGCTAGTGGTTCTGTGGGACATGGCACAGATACGCAGTATTTT
j_gene: TRBJ2-3
abundance: NA
d_gene: NA
v_gene: TRBV12-5

CDR3aa: CASSLFYRDFRNQPQHF
CDR3nt: TGTGCCAGCAGTTTATTCTACAGGGACTTTAGGAATCAGCCCCAGCATTTT
j_gene: TRBJ1-5
abundance: NA
d_gene: NA
v_gene: TRBV27

CDR3aa: CASSHNRGLQPQHF
CDR3nt: TGTGCCAGTAGTCATAACAGGGGGCTTCAGCCCCAGCATTTT
j_gene: TRBJ1-5
abundance: NA
d_gene: TRBD1
v_gene: TRBV19

CDR3aa: CASSRNTEAFF
CDR3nt: TGTGCCAGTAGTAGGAACACTGAAGCTTTCTTT
j_gene: TRBJ1-1
abundance: once
d_gene: NA
v_gene: TRBV19

CDR3aa: CASSLVGAPSYEQYF
CDR3nt: TGCGCCAGCAGCTTGGTAGGGGCACCCTCCTACGAGCAGTACTTC
j_gene: TRBJ2-7
abundance: NA
d_gene: NA
v_gene: TRBV5-1

CDR3aa: CASSSPAEQFF
CDR3nt: TGTGCCAGCAGTTCCCCAGCTGAGCAGTTCTTC
j_gene: TRBJ2-1
abundance: NA
d_gene: NA
v_gene: TRBV28

CDR3aa: CASKADRTTDTQYF
CDR3nt: TGTGCCAGCAAAGCGGACAGGACGACAGATACGCAGTATTTT
j_gene: TRBJ2-3
abundance: NA
d_gene: TRBD1
v_gene: TRBV27

CDR3aa: CASSPRGQGSLNEKLFF
CDR3nt: TGTGCCAGCAGCCCTCGGGGACAGGGGAGTCTTAATGAAAAACTGTTTTTT
j_gene: TRBJ1-4
abundance: NA
d_gene: TRBD1
v_gene: TRBV4-2

CDR3aa: CASSLISTGELFF
CDR3nt: TGTGCCAGCAGCTTGATCAGCACCGGGGAGCTGTTTTTT
j_gene: TRBJ2-2
abundance: NA
d_gene: NA
v_gene: TRBV5-6

CDR3aa: CASSLVQSNTEAFF
CDR3nt: TGTGCCAGCAGTTTGGTCCAGTCGAACACTGAAGCTTTCTTT
j_gene: TRBJ1-1
abundance: NA
d_gene: NA
v_gene: TRBV28

CDR3aa: CASSLEPGLAGELFF
CDR3nt: TGTGCCAGCAGCTTAGAGCCCGGGTTGGCCGGGGAGCTGTTTTTT
j_gene: TRBJ2-2
abundance: NA
d_gene: NA
v_gene: TRBV7-2